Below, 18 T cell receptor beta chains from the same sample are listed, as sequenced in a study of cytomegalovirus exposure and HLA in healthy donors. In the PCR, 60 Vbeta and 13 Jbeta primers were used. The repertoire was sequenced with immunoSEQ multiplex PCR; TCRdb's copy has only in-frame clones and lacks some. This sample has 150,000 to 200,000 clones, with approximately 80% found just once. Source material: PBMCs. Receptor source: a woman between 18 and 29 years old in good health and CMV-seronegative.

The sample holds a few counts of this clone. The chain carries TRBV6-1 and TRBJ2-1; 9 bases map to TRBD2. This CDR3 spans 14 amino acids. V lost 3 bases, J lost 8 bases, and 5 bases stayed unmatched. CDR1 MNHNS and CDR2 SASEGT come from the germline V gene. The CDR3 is CASSDSGSWDEQFF. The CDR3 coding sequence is TGTGCCAGCAGTGATAGCGGGAGTTGGGATGAGCAGTTCTTC.

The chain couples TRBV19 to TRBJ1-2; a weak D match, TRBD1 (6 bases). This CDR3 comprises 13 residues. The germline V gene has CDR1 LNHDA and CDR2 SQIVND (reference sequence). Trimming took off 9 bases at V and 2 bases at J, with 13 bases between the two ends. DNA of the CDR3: TGTGCCAGCCGGACCACAGGGAACTATGGCTACACCTTC. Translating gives CASRTTGNYGYTF.

Here the CDR3 DNA reads TGTGCCAGCAGCGCGGGACTAGCGGGAGGCGCGGGGGCCAACGTCCTGACTTTC. Encoded protein: CASSAGLAGGAGANVLTF. The rearrangement joins TRBV9 to TRBJ2-6; 15 bases align to TRBD2. The CDR3 sequence is 18 residues long. The J segment lost 4 bases and the V segment lost 3 bases, leaving 5 bases of the junction unmatched. Germline lookup yields CDR1 SGDLS and CDR2 YYNGEE.

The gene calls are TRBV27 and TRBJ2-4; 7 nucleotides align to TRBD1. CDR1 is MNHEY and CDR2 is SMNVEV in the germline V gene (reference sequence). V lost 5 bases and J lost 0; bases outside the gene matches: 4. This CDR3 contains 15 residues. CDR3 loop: CASSRQGLAKNIQYF. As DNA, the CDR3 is TGTGCCAGCAGTAGACAGGGCCTAGCCAAAAACATTCAGTACTTC.

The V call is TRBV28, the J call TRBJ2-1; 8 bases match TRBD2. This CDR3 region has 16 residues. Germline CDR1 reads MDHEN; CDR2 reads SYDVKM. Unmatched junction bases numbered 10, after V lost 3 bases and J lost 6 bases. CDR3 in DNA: TGTGCCAGCAGTTTTCTGGGACTAGGATTGGTCAATGAGCAGTTCTTC. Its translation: CASSFLGLGLVNEQFF.

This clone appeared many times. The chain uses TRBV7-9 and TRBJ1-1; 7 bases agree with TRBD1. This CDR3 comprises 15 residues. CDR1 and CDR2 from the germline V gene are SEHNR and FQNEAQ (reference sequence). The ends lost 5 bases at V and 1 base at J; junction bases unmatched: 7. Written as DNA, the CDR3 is TGTGCCAGCAGCGAGGGACAGTTTGGGAACACTGAAGCTTTCTTT. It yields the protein CASSEGQFGNTEAFF. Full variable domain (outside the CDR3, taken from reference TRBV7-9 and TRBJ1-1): DTGVSQNPRHKITKRGQNVTFRCDPISEHNRLYWYRQTLGQGPEFLTYFQNEAQLEKSRLLSDRFSAERPKGSFSTLEIQRTEQGDSAMYLCASSEGQFGNTEAFFGQGTRLTVV.

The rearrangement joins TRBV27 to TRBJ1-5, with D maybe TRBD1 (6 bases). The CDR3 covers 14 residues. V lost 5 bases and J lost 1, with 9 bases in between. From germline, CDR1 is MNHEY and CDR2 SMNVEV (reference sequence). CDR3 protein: CASSQGGSNQPQHF. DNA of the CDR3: TGTGCCAGCAGTCAAGGGGGAAGCAATCAGCCCCAGCATTTT.

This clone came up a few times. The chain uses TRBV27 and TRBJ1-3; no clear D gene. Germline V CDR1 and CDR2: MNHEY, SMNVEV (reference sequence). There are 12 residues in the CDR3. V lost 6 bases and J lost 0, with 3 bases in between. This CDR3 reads CASRSSGNTIYF. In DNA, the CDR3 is TGTGCCAGCAGGAGCTCTGGAAACACCATATATTTT.

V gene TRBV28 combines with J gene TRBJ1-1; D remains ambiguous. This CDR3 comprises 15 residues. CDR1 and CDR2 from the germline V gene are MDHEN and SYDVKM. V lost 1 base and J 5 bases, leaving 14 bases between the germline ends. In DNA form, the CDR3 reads TGTGCCAGCAGTTTATTCGGGTCGAAAACGACTGAAGCTTTCTTT. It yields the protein CASSLFGSKTTEAFF.

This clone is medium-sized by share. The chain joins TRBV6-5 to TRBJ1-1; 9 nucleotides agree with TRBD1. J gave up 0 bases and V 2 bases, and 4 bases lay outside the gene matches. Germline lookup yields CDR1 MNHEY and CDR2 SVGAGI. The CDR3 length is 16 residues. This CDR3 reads CASSYGTGFMNTEAFF. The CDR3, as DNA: TGTGCCAGCAGTTACGGGACAGGGTTCATGAACACTGAAGCTTTCTTT.

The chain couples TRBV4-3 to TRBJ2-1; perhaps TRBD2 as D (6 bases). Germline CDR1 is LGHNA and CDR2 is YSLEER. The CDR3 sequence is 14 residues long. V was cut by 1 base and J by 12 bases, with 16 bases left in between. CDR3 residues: CASSQGLEPGPQFF. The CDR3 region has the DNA TGCGCCAGCAGCCAAGGACTAGAACCCGGCCCGCAGTTCTTC.

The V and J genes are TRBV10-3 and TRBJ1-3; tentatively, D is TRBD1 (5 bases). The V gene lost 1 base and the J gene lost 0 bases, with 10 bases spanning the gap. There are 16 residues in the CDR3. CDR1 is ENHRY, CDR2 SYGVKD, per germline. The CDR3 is CAISEYTGFSGNTIYF. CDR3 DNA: TGTGCCATCAGTGAGTACACAGGCTTCTCTGGAAACACCATATATTTT.

The CDR3 sequence: CASSLVDKNTEAFF. The CDR3 DNA reads as TGCGCCAGCAGCTTGGTGGACAAGAACACTGAAGCTTTCTTT. The V and J genes are TRBV5-1 and TRBJ1-1; maybe TRBD1 (5 bases). The CDR3 extends over 14 amino acids. From germline, CDR1 is SGHRS and CDR2 YFSETQ. V lost 0 bases and J lost 1, with 7 bases in between.

The CDR3 coding sequence is TGTGCCAGCAGCTACCCCACCACTATGAGCGGGAGGGCCTACGAGCAGTACTTC. It is translated as CASSYPTTMSGRAYEQYF. V is TRBV7-8 and J is TRBJ2-7, with 10 bases aligning to TRBD2. The V gene end was trimmed by 4 bases and the J gene end by 2 bases; junction bases not matched to a gene: 14. Germline-derived CDR1 and CDR2 are SGHVS and FQNEAQ. This CDR3 comprises 18 residues.

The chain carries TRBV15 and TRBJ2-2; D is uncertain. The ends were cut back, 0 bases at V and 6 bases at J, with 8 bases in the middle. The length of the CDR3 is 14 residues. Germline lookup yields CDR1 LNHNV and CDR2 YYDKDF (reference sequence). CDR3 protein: CATSRDIVAGELFF. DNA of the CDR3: TGTGCCACCAGCAGAGATATAGTCGCCGGGGAGCTGTTTTTT.

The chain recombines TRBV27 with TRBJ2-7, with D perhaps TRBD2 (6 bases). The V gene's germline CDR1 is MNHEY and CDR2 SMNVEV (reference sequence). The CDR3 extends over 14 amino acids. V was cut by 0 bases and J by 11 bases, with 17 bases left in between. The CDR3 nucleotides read TGTGCCAGCAGTTTATCAGGGACTTTCCAAGGAGAGTACTTC. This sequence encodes CASSLSGTFQGEYF.

The CDR3 reads CSVEIAGVPYEQYF. CDR3 coding DNA: TGCAGCGTTGAAATAGCGGGAGTCCCCTACGAGCAGTACTTC. The chain couples TRBV29-1 to TRBJ2-7; 9 positions match TRBD2. The length of the CDR3 is 14 residues. Germline values: CDR1 SQVTM, CDR2 ANQGSEA. V dropped 2 bases and J dropped 2; count of bases not matched to a gene: 4.

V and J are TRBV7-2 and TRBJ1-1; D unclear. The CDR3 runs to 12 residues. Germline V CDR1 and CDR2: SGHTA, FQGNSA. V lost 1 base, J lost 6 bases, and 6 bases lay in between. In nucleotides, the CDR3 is TGTGCCAGCAGCTTAGACAGTTCTGAAGCTTTCTTT. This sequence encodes CASSLDSSEAFF.